The sample holds a few counts of the clone carrying this T cell receptor (beta chain). This sample was included in a study of blood T cell repertoires in COVID-19. About the research overall: Samples of COVID-19 (acute and convalescent) were obtained from the United States, Italy and Spain.

The CDR3 is 16 residues long. Germline V gives CDR1 SGHDN, CDR2 FVKESK. V lost 3 bases, J lost 7 bases, and 7 bases stayed unmatched. Only in-frame clones appear in the TCRdb table, and some are missing; sequencing was by immunoSEQ multiplex PCR. The sample consists of roughly 16,000 clones, around 80% of them appearing once. This TCR was recovered from a man in his fifties or sixties with active or convalescent COVID-19. The sequenced material came from peripheral blood. The rearrangement joins TRBV14 to TRBJ2-2, with 11 nucleotides matching TRBD1. The CDR3 DNA reads as TGTGCCAGCAGCCAGGCGGACAGGGGGCTCGTCGGGGAGCTGTTTTTT. It codes for CASSQADRGLVGELFF.